Following are 23 T cell receptor beta chains from one sample sequenced in a study of blood T cell repertoires in COVID-19. Clones were sequenced by immunoSEQ multiplex PCR, and TCRdb holds only the in-frame ones, with some missing. This sample has around 60,000 clones, with about 91% found just once. The sample was peripheral blood. Receptor source: a middle-aged man with active COVID-19.

The chain couples TRBV28 to TRBJ2-1, with 8 positions matching TRBD1. Germline trimming cut 9 bases from V and 12 bases from J; bases unmatched to any gene: 4. Per germline, CDR1 MDHEN and CDR2 SYDVKM. This CDR3 region has 10 residues. CDR3 loop: CARTDRGQFF. The CDR3 DNA reads TGTGCCAGGACTGACAGGGGGCAGTTCTTC. The complete variable domain, with remaining parts taken from reference TRBV28 and TRBJ2-1, reads DVKVTQSSRYLVKRTGEKVFLECVQDMDHENMFWYRQDPGLGLRLIYFSYDVKMKEKGDIPEGYSVSREKKERFSLILESASTNQTSMYLCARTDRGQFFGPGTRLTVL.

J is TRBJ1-6 and V is TRBV9; D is ambiguous. Trimming left V 4 bases short and J 0 bases short, with 11 bases between. The CDR3 is 16 amino acids. CDR1 SGDLS and CDR2 YYNGEE come from the germline V gene. The CDR3: CASSPGVGSYNSPLHF. The DNA for the CDR3 is TGTGCCAGCAGCCCAGGTGTTGGCTCCTATAATTCACCCCTCCACTTT.

The genes are TRBV27 and TRBJ1-1, with D maybe TRBD1 (5 bases). V was trimmed by 4 bases and J by 2 bases, leaving 8 bases between them. Germline V gives CDR1 MNHEY, CDR2 SMNVEV (reference sequence). The CDR3 loop spans 13 amino acids. CDR3 coding DNA: TGTGCCAGCAGTTCGACAGATAACACTGAAGCTTTCTTT. Translated: CASSSTDNTEAFF.

The chain couples TRBV6-5 to TRBJ1-2; 8 bases map to TRBD1. This CDR3 is built from 15 residues. Germline CDR1 and CDR2: MNHEY and SVGAGI. The V gene end was trimmed by 5 bases and the J gene end by 3 bases; junction bases not matched to a gene: 8. The CDR3 protein is CASSLGQGKDYGYTF. DNA for the CDR3: TGTGCCAGCAGTCTTGGACAGGGTAAGGACTATGGCTACACCTTC.

This chain connects TRBV2 to TRBJ1-1; D gene uncertain. CDR1 and CDR2 (germline): SNHLY, FYNNEI. This CDR3 has 14 residues. Trimming stripped 6 bases from V and 1 base from J, with 12 bases between. The CDR3: CASRAHRRNTEAFF. The CDR3 nucleotides read TGTGCCAGCAGGGCCCACAGACGGAACACTGAAGCTTTCTTT.

The J gene is TRBJ2-7, the V gene TRBV9, with D tentatively TRBD1 (5 bases). Germline CDR1 SGDLS, CDR2 YYNGEE. The CDR3 is 13 amino acids. V lost 4 bases to trimming and J lost 5 bases, with 13 bases between them. The chain's CDR3 is CASSLRPRDEQYF. The CDR3 DNA reads as TGTGCCAGCAGCCTCCGGCCCAGGGACGAGCAGTACTTC. Full variable domain (remainder filled in from reference TRBV9 and TRBJ2-7): DSGVTQTPKHLITATGQRVTLRCSPRSGDLSVYWYQQSLDQGLQFLIQYYNGEERAKGNILERFSAQQFPDLHSELNLSSLELGDSALYFCASSLRPRDEQYFGPGTRLTVT.

Written as DNA, the CDR3 is TGTGCCAGCAGCGTGACAGGGAACTTCCAAGAGACCCAGTACTTC. This sequence encodes CASSVTGNFQETQYF. The rearrangement joins TRBV9 to TRBJ2-5; 7 positions agree with TRBD1. Germline trimming cut 2 bases from V and 1 base from J; bases unmatched to any gene: 5. The CDR3 covers 15 residues. The germline gives CDR1 SGDLS, CDR2 YYNGEE.

The chain combines TRBV18 with TRBJ2-5, with 7 bases matching TRBD1. This CDR3 is 15 amino acids long. Trimming at V came to 2 bases and at J to 4 bases, leaving 7 bases not matched to a gene. From germline, CDR1 is KGHSH and CDR2 LQKENI. Here the CDR3 reads CASSPSLQGRETQYF. DNA for the CDR3: TGTGCCAGCTCACCAAGTCTACAGGGGCGAGAGACCCAGTACTTC. Variable domain in full (rest from reference TRBV18 and TRBJ2-5): NAGVMQNPRHLVRRRGQEARLRCSPMKGHSHVYWYRQLPEEGLKFMVYLQKENIIDESGMPKERFSAEFPKEGPSILRIQQVVRGDSAAYFCASSPSLQGRETQYFGPGTRLLVL.

The V call is TRBV4-3, the J call TRBJ2-1; 8 positions agree with TRBD1. The CDR3 extends over 16 amino acids. Per germline, CDR1 LGHNA and CDR2 YSLEER. With V trimmed by 3 bases and J by 6 bases, 10 bases remained unmatched. CDR3 in DNA: TGCGCCAGCAGCCAGGGGACAGGCATCGTGGGCAATGAGCAGTTCTTC. This encodes CASSQGTGIVGNEQFF.

The chain couples TRBV18 to TRBJ1-2; the D gene is possibly TRBD1 (5 bases). This CDR3 contains 14 residues. Germline-derived CDR1 and CDR2 are KGHSH and LQKENI. Trimming took 6 bases from V and 4 from J, leaving 15 bases between them. The CDR3 coding sequence is TGTGCCAGCTCTCTGGGTCCGGGGGGCTATGGCTACACCTTC. Translating it yields CASSLGPGGYGYTF.

The chain has TRBV13 and TRBJ2-7; D unclear. Deletions cut 4 bases from V and 7 bases from J, with 20 bases between. This CDR3 comprises 15 residues. The germline gives CDR1 PRHDT, CDR2 FYEKMQ (reference sequence). CDR3 amino acids: CASSSQRYGPDEQYF. In DNA, the CDR3 is TGTGCCAGCAGCTCTCAGAGGTACGGCCCAGATGAGCAGTACTTC.

A single count supports this clone. The chain combines TRBV19 with TRBJ1-5, with D possibly matching TRBD1 (5 bases). The V and J ends lost 2 bases and 2 bases respectively, with 7 bases between them. The CDR3 consists of 14 residues. From germline, CDR1 is LNHDA and CDR2 SQIVND (reference sequence). CDR3 bases: TGTGCCAGTAGTATACTAGGGGGCAATCAGCCCCAGCATTTT. It specifies CASSILGGNQPQHF. The full variable domain, with the rest looked up from reference TRBV19 and TRBJ1-5, is DGGITQSPKYLFRKEGQNVTLSCEQNLNHDAMYWYRQDPGQGLRLIYYSQIVNDFQKGDIAEGYSVSREKKESFPLTVTSAQKNPTAFYLCASSILGGNQPQHFGDGTRLSIL.

The chain uses TRBV5-6 and TRBJ2-1, with 14 bases that match TRBD2. Germline V CDR1 and CDR2: SGHDT, YYEEEE. The CDR3 has 15 residues. The junction had 2 bases not matched to a gene; V was cut back by 2 bases and J by 7 bases. The chain's CDR3 is CASSLGLAGGNEQFF. Here the CDR3 DNA reads TGTGCCAGCAGCTTAGGACTAGCGGGGGGTAATGAGCAGTTCTTC.

The chain carries TRBV10-3 and TRBJ2-7; TRBD1 is a possible D gene (5 bases). The ends were cut back, 2 bases at V and 2 bases at J, with 22 bases in the middle. CDR3 length: 18 amino acids. CDR1 is ENHRY and CDR2 is SYGVKD in the germline V gene. As DNA, the CDR3 is TGTGCCATCAGTGAGACCCTCCCCCCTAGGGGAAGGGCCTACGAGCAGTACTTC. Encoded protein: CAISETLPPRGRAYEQYF.

This clone was seen a handful of times. The rearrangement links TRBV4-1 to TRBJ1-2; 11 bases map to TRBD1. The germline CDR1 and CDR2 sequences are MGHRA and YSYEKL. The CDR3 totals 17 residues. The V gene end was trimmed by 4 bases and the J gene end by 4 bases; junction bases not matched to a gene: 11. The CDR3 here is CASSRQTPGQGVYGYTF. The DNA for the CDR3 is TGCGCCAGCAGCCGACAAACTCCGGGACAGGGGGTCTATGGCTACACCTTC.

V gene TRBV7-3 combines with J gene TRBJ2-2, with 10 bases that match TRBD2. Germline V gives CDR1 SGHTA, CDR2 FQGTGA. Trimming removed 3 bases from V and 3 bases from J; junction bases left unmatched: 1. The CDR3 is 15 amino acids. The chain's CDR3 is CASSFSGRYTGELFF. The DNA of the CDR3 is TGTGCCAGCAGCTTTAGCGGGAGGTACACCGGGGAGCTGTTTTTT.

The chain joins TRBV19 to TRBJ2-2, with a weak D call TRBD2 (5 bases). CDR3 size: 15 residues. Germline CDR1 reads LNHDA; CDR2 reads SQIVND (reference sequence). The V end was cut by 2 bases, the J end by 7 bases, with 14 bases between. The CDR3 spells CASSILGQEVGELFF. In nucleotides, the CDR3 is TGTGCCAGTAGTATATTAGGGCAGGAGGTCGGGGAGCTGTTTTTT.

The V gene is TRBV28, the J gene TRBJ1-1; unclear D gene. Germline assignment: CDR1 MDHEN and CDR2 SYDVKM. V lost 3 bases to trimming and J lost 4 bases, with 3 bases between them. CDR3 length: 11 amino acids. The CDR3, as DNA: TGTGCCAGCAGTTTGAGCACTGAAGCTTTCTTT. The encoded protein is CASSLSTEAFF.

The V call is TRBV18, the J call TRBJ2-7; D remains unclear. Looked up from germline, CDR1 is KGHSH and CDR2 is LQKENI. The CDR3 contains 12 residues. The germline V and J ends were trimmed by 1 base and 3 bases, with 4 bases remaining between them. The CDR3 nucleotides read TGTGCCAGCTCACCACGAGACTACGAGCAGTACTTC. Protein sequence: CASSPRDYEQYF.

The rearrangement joins TRBV5-1 to TRBJ2-6; D might be TRBD1 (5 bases). This CDR3 region has 17 residues. Germline V CDR1 and CDR2: SGHRS, YFSETQ. Between the trimmed V and J ends, which lost 4 bases and 0 bases, there was a span of 14 bases. The CDR3 here is CASSRGDSNSGANVLTF. DNA for the CDR3: TGCGCCAGCAGCAGGGGCGACAGTAACTCTGGGGCCAACGTCCTGACTTTC.

The rearrangement links TRBV6-5 to TRBJ1-5; D ambiguous. There are 15 residues in the CDR3. With 6 bases removed from V and 2 bases from J, the gap between germline ends came to 14 bases. Germline V CDR1 and CDR2: MNHEY, SVGAGI. The CDR3 here is CASSLERGGNQPQHF. CDR3 nucleotide sequence: TGTGCCAGCAGCCTCGAGCGGGGTGGCAATCAGCCCCAGCATTTT.

This clone was recorded only once. The chain uses TRBV5-1 and TRBJ1-4; D remains unclear. The V end was cut by 4 bases, the J end by 0 bases, with 10 bases between. CDR1 SGHRS and CDR2 YFSETQ come from the germline V gene. This CDR3 is 15 amino acids long. The CDR3 DNA reads TGCGCCAGCAGCATAACAGAAGCAACTAATGAAAAACTGTTTTTT. This codes for CASSITEATNEKLFF.

The chain employs TRBV5-1 and TRBJ2-1, with D perhaps TRBD1 (6 bases). The CDR3 is 16 amino acids. V was trimmed by 1 base and J by 0 bases, leaving 11 bases between them. Germline loops: CDR1 SGHRS, CDR2 YFSETQ. The CDR3 nucleotides are TGCGCCAGCAGCTTGTCGAGGACAGTCTCCTACAATGAGCAGTTCTTC. This sequence encodes CASSLSRTVSYNEQFF.